This T cell receptor (beta chain) appears in the sequencing data of a study of blood T cell repertoires in COVID-19. This clone was recorded once. Trimming removed 4 bases at V and 1 base at J, with 14 bases between. The germline V gene encodes CDR1 SGDLS and CDR2 YYNGEE. The CDR3 spans 15 residues. How the authors handled the data: Reference gene primer amplification gave nucleated cell count estimates. The repertoire was sequenced with immunoSEQ multiplex PCR; TCRdb's copy has only in-frame clones and lacks some. The V and J calls and clone size are taken from that table; D and trimming were inferred from the DNA. The profile shows about 250,000 clones, roughly 83% of them singletons.

The rearrangement links TRBV9 to TRBJ1-1; weak D call: TRBD1 (6 bases). This TCR was sampled from a man older than 75 with acute or convalescent COVID-19. Sample: peripheral blood. The CDR3 coding sequence is TGTGCCAGCAGCCCCCTCCAGGGGACGAACACTGAAGCTTTCTTT. This gives the protein CASSPLQGTNTEAFF.